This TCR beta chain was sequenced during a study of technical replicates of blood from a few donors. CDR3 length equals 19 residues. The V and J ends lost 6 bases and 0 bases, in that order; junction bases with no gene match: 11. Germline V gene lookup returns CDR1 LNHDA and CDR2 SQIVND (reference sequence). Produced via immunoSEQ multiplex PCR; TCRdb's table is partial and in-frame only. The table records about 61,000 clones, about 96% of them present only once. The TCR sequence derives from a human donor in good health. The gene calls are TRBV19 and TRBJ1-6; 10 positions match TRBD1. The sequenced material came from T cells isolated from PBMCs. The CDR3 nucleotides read TGTGCCAGTAGATGGTCCGGGACAGGGGACTTCTCCTATAATTCACCCCTCCACTTT. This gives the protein CASRWSGTGDFSYNSPLHF.